This T cell receptor (beta chain) stems from a study of CD8+ T cells in alopecia areata. At the level of the study: Treatment of the treated patients consisted of oral tofacitinib, 5 to 10 mg twice daily. Tofacitinib therapy lasting 6 to 18 months was followed by 6 months off drug.

Extraction and reverse transcription of RNA yielded cDNA as the sequencing template. Assay: immunoSEQ multiplex PCR; the TCRdb copy retains only in-frame clones and omits some. Of over 85,000 clones in the sample, about 70% were seen once. CDR3 length: 16 amino acids. The V and J ends lost 3 bases and 2 bases, in that order; junction bases with no gene match: 8. The germline CDR1 and CDR2 sequences are SGHTA and FQGNSA. Treatment noted: oral pan-JAK inhibitor, 5-10 mg twice daily. PBMCs, the starting material, were the source of sorted CD4+ and CD8+ T cells. This TCR came from a human donor with alopecia areata. This chain joins TRBV7-2 and TRBJ2-5, with 8 bases matching TRBD2. The material sequenced was CD8+ T cells sorted from blood, taken at approximately week 42, from a patient treated with tofacitinib. DNA for the CDR3: TGTGCCAGCAGCTTTCTCGGAGCGGGGGTGCAAGAGACCCAGTACTTC. Encoded protein: CASSFLGAGVQETQYF.